The T cell receptor (beta chain) described here comes from a study of blood T cell repertoires in COVID-19. Overall study context: Researchers got acute and convalescent COVID-19 samples from the United States, Italy and Spain.

The method was immunoSEQ multiplex PCR; TCRdb's version includes in-frame clones alone and lacks a portion of them. The sample holds hundreds of thousands of clones, about 82% seen once. The CDR3 length is 14 residues. The ends lost 7 bases at V and 6 bases at J; junction bases unmatched: 4. CDR1 and CDR2 from the germline V gene are SEHNR and FQNEAQ (reference sequence). Living in about two dozen US areas, the participants were between roughly 18 and 90 years of age. Participants had their cohort set by participant-reported clinical history. Two consecutive negative NP/OP PCR tests, clearance, or resolved symptoms defined Cohort 3 recovery.

Material: PBMCs or T cells enriched from blood (not recorded which). This sequence was found in a woman between 45 and 60 years old who had recovered from COVID-19. The chain links TRBV7-9 to TRBJ2-2, with TRBD1 matching over 11 bases. This CDR3 reads CASNPGQGAGELFF. The CDR3 bases are TGTGCCAGCAACCCGGGACAGGGGGCCGGGGAGCTGTTTTTT.